This entry concerns a single T cell receptor (beta chain). This clone has more than one count but fewer than ten. No cognate antigen has been identified for it. Base qualities are not at hand, and no much larger clone is one base apart. Each sample was amplified in two independent genomic DNA replicates, using approximately 550 ng for blood and around 1.5 ug for tumor or normal breast. TCRB sequencing of genomic DNA was carried out with the ImmunoSeq Intro kit according to the manufacturer's instructions. The multiplex PCR ran for 25 to 35 cycles using proprietary primers and spike-in control sequences for absolute quantification. An 87-bp fragment spanning the CDR3 and flanking V and J genes was sequenced with single-end 150-bp reads. Each lane of an Illumina MiSeq running version 3.0 chemistry carried seven multiplexed samples, with two replicates apiece. As for how the authors treated the data: Raw data were processed with the vendor's proprietary pipeline, and both replicates were merged into a single result per sample. Clonotypes were defined as productive rearrangements sharing the V-gene family, CDR3 amino acid sequence and J-gene segment. Clonality was calculated as 1 minus the normalized Shannon entropy (Pielou evenness) of TCRB abundances. T cell density was estimated as total templates divided by the number of input cells, with the number of input cells inferred from the DNA input amount. Total repertoire diversity and clonality were estimated with Recon using default parameters. A clonotype was considered tumor-enriched if its abundance in tumor exceeded 0.1% and was at least 32-fold higher than its abundance in normal breast. This is the immuneACCESS table as TCRdb keeps it, with only in-frame sequences that have V and J called. A part of the clones is gone; compared with another copy, unresolved V genes explain less than half, and the rest is unexplained. V, J and clone size reflect that table, while D and trimming were determined from the DNA. Across this sample there are tens of thousands of clones, with 65% to 80% seen only once. The top ten hold more than 3% of the sample.

The data derive from a study of early stage breast cancer tumors (dated by TCRdb to the late 2010s). Broadly, across the study: Of the approximately 16 invasive breast tumors, about a dozen were found to be estrogen receptor-positive, progesterone receptor-positive and HER2-negative. Most of the 12 ER+/PR+/HER2- tumors were invasive ductal carcinomas, while the other four were invasive lobular carcinomas. On average, each sample got about 10-fold read coverage. A total of 2,651,842 templates, representing about 1.1 million unique clonotypes, were detected across all samples.

The study profiled bulk TCR beta-chain repertoires in matched peripheral blood, tumor and adjacent normal breast tissue taken from roughly 17 patients with early-stage breast cancer. Before surgery, roughly 4.5-11 mL of whole blood was collected into EDTA tubes and then processed within 2 hours. Ficoll-Paque centrifugation in SepMate-50 tubes was used to isolate peripheral blood mononuclear cells. For storage in liquid nitrogen, PBMCs were cryopreserved as aliquots of about 2 to 4.5 million cells in approximately 90% FBS with around 10% DMSO. The Qiagen AllPrep DNA/RNA Mini kit was used to extract genomic DNA. Results the study describes overall, beyond this receptor: Enriched TCRB sequences shared across patients were mostly commonly generated sequences, unlikely to play an important role in the tumor microenvironment. The small cohort size prevented analysis by tumor subtype. Repertoires from blood and normal breast were more alike than repertoires from blood and tumor, and in about 90% of the 16 patients, comparing each tissue with blood separated tumor from normal. Sequencing bulk genomic DNA from unsorted cells could not capture chain pairing or functional markers like CD4, CD8 and FOXP3. About 2.5-fold higher T cell density and higher clonality were observed in tumors than in adjacent normal breast tissue.

CDR1 SEHNR and CDR2 FQNEAQ were looked up in the germline V gene (reference sequence). From the cysteine through the phenylalanine, the CDR3 covers 13 amino acids. Just the 39-base CDR3 DNA is kept, in frame starting at base 1. V is pared back by 9 bases and J by 0 bases, with 12 bases lying between the germline termini. The sequence joins TRBV7-9 to TRBJ2-7; no D gene can be assigned with confidence. Sequencing was carried out using blood. This receptor was identified in a person in their thirties with breast cancer. The nucleotide sequence is TGTGCCAGTGCCAGAGAACGCTCCTACGAGCAGTACTTC. Its product reads: CASARERSYEQYF.